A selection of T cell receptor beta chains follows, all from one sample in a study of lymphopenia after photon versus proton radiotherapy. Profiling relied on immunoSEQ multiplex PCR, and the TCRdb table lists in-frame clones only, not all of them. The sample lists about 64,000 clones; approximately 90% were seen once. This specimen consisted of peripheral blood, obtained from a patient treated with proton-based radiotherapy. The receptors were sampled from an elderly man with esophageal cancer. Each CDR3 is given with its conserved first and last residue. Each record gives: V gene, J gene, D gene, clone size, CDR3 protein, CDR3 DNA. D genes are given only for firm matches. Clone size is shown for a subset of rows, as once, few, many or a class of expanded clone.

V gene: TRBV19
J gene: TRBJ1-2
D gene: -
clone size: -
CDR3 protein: CASSVGQYGYTF
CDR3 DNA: TGTGCCAGTAGTGTCGGACAGTATGGCTACACCTTC

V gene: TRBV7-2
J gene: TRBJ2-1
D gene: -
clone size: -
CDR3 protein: CASSPQRNEQFF
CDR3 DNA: TGTGCCAGCAGCCCACAGAGGAATGAGCAGTTCTTC

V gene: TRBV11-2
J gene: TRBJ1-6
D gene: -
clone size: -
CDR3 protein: CASSAGRPGGNSPLHF
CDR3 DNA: TGTGCCAGCAGCGCCGGGAGGCCGGGAGGCAATTCACCCCTCCACTTT

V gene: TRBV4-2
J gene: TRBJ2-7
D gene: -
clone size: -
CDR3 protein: CASSQDLVQAQYF
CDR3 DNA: TGTGCCAGCAGCCAAGATTTGGTGCAGGCACAGTACTTC

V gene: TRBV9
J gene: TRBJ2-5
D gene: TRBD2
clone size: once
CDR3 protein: CASSLPGGRAGQETQYF
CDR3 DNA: TGTGCCAGCAGCCTTCCCGGGGGGAGGGCGGGCCAAGAGACCCAGTACTTC

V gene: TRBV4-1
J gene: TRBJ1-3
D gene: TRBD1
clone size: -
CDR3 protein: CASSQAPGTDTNTIYF
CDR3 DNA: TGCGCCAGCAGCCAAGCTCCCGGGACAGACACAAACACCATATATTTT

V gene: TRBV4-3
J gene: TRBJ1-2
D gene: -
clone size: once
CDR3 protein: CASSLRGGSGFGYTF
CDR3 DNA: TGCGCCAGCAGCCTTCGGGGCGGGTCAGGTTTCGGCTACACCTTC

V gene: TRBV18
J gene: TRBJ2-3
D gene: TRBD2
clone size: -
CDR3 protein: CASSKAGVGTDTQYF
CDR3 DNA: TGTGCCAGCTCTAAAGCGGGAGTAGGTACAGATACGCAGTATTTT

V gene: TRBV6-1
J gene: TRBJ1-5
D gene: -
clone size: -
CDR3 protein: CASRDSMNQPQHF
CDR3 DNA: TGTGCCAGCAGGGACAGCATGAATCAGCCCCAGCATTTT

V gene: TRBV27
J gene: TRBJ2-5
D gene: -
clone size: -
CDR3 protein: CASSLRSIMPQYF
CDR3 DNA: TGTGCCAGCAGTTTAAGGTCCATTATGCCCCAGTACTTC

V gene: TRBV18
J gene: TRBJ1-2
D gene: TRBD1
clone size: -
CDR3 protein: CASSPTGQDYGYTF
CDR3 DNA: TGTGCCAGCTCGCCGACAGGGCAGGACTATGGCTACACCTTC

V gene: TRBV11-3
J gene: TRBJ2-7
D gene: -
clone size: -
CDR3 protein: CASSTNPEQYF
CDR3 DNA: TGTGCCAGCAGCACTAATCCAGAGCAGTACTTC

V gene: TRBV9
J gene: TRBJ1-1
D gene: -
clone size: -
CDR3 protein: CASSVDKVTEAFF
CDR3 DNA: TGTGCCAGCAGCGTAGACAAAGTCACTGAAGCTTTCTTT

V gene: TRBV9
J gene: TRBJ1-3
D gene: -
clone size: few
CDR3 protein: CASSAGILSGNTIYF
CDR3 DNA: TGTGCCAGCAGCGCCGGGATCCTCTCTGGAAACACCATATATTTT

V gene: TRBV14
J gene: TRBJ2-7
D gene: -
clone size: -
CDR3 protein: CASSATRQAAEQYF
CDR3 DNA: TGTGCCAGCAGCGCAACTCGACAGGCGGCCGAGCAGTACTTC

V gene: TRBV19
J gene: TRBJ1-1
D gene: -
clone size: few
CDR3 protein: CASGSTLNTEAFF
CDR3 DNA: TGTGCCAGTGGGTCGACATTGAACACTGAAGCTTTCTTT

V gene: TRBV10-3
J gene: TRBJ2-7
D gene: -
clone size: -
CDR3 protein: CAISESFLAAGDSYEQYF
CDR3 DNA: TGTGCCATCAGTGAGTCGTTCCTAGCGGCAGGGGACTCCTACGAGCAGTACTTC

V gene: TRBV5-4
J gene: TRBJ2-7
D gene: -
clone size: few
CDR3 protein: CASSSPSYEQYF
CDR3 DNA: TGTGCCAGCAGCTCACCCTCCTACGAGCAGTACTTC

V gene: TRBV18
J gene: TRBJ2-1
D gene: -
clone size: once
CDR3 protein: CASSLLQGGDEQFF
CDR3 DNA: TGTGCCAGCTCACTACTACAGGGTGGGGATGAGCAGTTCTTC

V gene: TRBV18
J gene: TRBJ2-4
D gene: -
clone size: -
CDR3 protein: CASSPGAFGGNIQYF
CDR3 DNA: TGTGCCAGCTCACCAGGCGCCTTTGGGGGAAACATTCAGTACTTC

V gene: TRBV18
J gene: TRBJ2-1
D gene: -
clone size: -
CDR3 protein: CASSLPLGRGNNEQFF
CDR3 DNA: TGTGCCAGCTCACTCCCTCTAGGCCGGGGCAACAATGAGCAGTTCTTC

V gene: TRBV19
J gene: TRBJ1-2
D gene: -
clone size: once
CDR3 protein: CASSMETTYGYTF
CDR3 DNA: TGTGCCAGTAGTATGGAGACAACTTATGGCTACACCTTC

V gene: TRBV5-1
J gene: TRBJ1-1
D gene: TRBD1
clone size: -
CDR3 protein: CASSPQGAAEAFF
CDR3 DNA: TGCGCCAGCAGCCCCCAGGGGGCCGCTGAAGCTTTCTTT

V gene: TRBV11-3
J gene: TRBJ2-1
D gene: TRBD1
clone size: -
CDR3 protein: CASSWTGRYNEQFF
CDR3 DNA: TGTGCCAGCAGCTGGACAGGCCGGTACAATGAGCAGTTCTTC

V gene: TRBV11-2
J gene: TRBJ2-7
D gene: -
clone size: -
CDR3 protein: CASSLAPAYEQYF
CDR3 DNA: TGTGCCAGCAGCTTAGCCCCAGCCTACGAGCAGTACTTC

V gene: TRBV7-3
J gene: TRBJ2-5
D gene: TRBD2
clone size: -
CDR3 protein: CASSLSGGAQETQYF
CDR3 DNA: TGTGCCAGCAGCTTAAGCGGGGGGGCTCAAGAGACCCAGTACTTC